These 30 T cell receptor beta chains share one sample of origin, sequenced in a study of beta chain features in type 1 diabetes. Sequencing targeted expressed TCRB transcripts, as all isolated RNA had been reverse transcribed. Produced via immunoSEQ multiplex PCR; TCRdb's table is partial and in-frame only. The data contain some 240,000 clones, approximately 16% of them singletons. The antigens for these receptors are not known. Overall study results and limits: TCRB CDR3s were moderately but significantly shorter in Type 1 diabetes patients in all four CD4+ subsets.

Sequences were obtained from naive CD4+ T cells from blood. The origin of the receptors is a man aged 30 to 39 with type 1 diabetes.

This clone occurred a few times. This chain links TRBV20-1 with TRBJ2-1; D is uncertain. Between the trimmed V and J ends, which lost 7 bases and 5 bases, there was a span of 9 bases. The CDR3 is made up of 11 amino acids. CDR1 and CDR2 from the germline V gene are DFQATT and SNEGSKA (reference sequence). DNA of the CDR3: TGCAGTGTTTTTTCCAACAATGAGCAGTTCTTC. Amino acids: CSVFSNNEQFF.

Only a few counts were recorded for this clone. This chain uses TRBV7-6 with TRBJ2-1, with TRBD1 matching over 8 bases. The length of the CDR3 is 16 residues. Trimming took 1 base from V and 6 from J; bases not matched to a gene: 8. CDR1 is SGHVS, CDR2 FNYEAQ, per germline. DNA of the CDR3: TGTGCCAGCAGCTTAGATGGACAGGGCAGTTTCAATGAGCAGTTCTTC. It is translated as CASSLDGQGSFNEQFF.

This chain uses TRBV7-2 with TRBJ1-5, with 8 bases aligning to TRBD1. V was clipped by 3 bases and J by 5 bases; unmatched bases: 3. The CDR3 length is 14 residues. From germline, CDR1 is SGHTA and CDR2 FQGNSA. CDR3 bases: TGTGCCAGCAGCTTTGACAGGGGACATCAGCCCCAGCATTTT. Amino acid sequence: CASSFDRGHQPQHF.

This clone has more than one count but fewer than ten. The V call is TRBV11-2, the J call TRBJ2-5, with TRBD1 as a possible D gene (5 bases). Germline lookup yields CDR1 SGHAT and CDR2 FQNNGV. This CDR3 region has 15 residues. Trimming stripped 1 base from V and 5 bases from J, with 14 bases between. The CDR3 region is CASSLASRVSETQYF. The CDR3 nucleotides are TGTGCCAGCAGCTTAGCTTCCAGGGTGAGCGAGACCCAGTACTTC.

Only a few counts were recorded for this clone. The rearrangement joins TRBV27 to TRBJ1-2, with 10 bases lining up with TRBD1. The germline gives CDR1 MNHEY, CDR2 SMNVEV (reference sequence). The CDR3 loop spans 14 amino acids. The V and J ends lost 6 bases and 3 bases, in that order; junction bases with no gene match: 4. CDR3: CASRRTGGDYGYTF. The CDR3 DNA is TGTGCCAGCAGACGGACAGGGGGGGACTATGGCTACACCTTC.

This chain connects TRBV7-2 to TRBJ2-7; 8 bases match TRBD1. Trimming removed 5 bases from V and 5 bases from J; junction bases left unmatched: 8. The CDR3 contains 14 residues. Germline assignment: CDR1 SGHTA and CDR2 FQGNSA. CDR3 in amino acids: CASSVVQGAHEQYF. CDR3 sequence (DNA): TGTGCCAGCAGCGTAGTTCAGGGGGCCCACGAGCAGTACTTC.

The chain carries TRBV11-2 and TRBJ2-1, with TRBD2 identical over 9 bases. This CDR3 is 14 amino acids long. The ends lost 6 bases at V and 9 bases at J; junction bases unmatched: 9. Germline V gene lookup returns CDR1 SGHAT and CDR2 FQNNGV. The CDR3, as DNA: TGTGCCAGCAGACGAATAGCGGGAGAGGCTGAGCAGTTCTTC. It yields the protein CASRRIAGEAEQFF.

This chain connects TRBV29-1 to TRBJ1-2; tentatively, D is TRBD1 (6 bases). CDR1 and CDR2 from the germline V gene are SQVTM and ANQGSEA. CDR3 length equals 11 residues. Between the trimmed V and J ends, which lost 3 bases and 8 bases, there was a span of 10 bases. The CDR3 loop reads CSVDRGSGYTF. As DNA, the CDR3 is TGCAGCGTTGACAGGGGTTCCGGCTACACCTTC.

This clone was seen only a few times. CDR3 in amino acids: CASSTRGERHAKNIQYF. In nucleotides, the CDR3 is TGTGCCAGCAGCACCCGGGGGGAAAGACATGCCAAAAACATTCAGTACTTC. The chain uses TRBV7-9 and TRBJ2-4; TRBD2 agrees at 7 bases. The CDR3 is 17 residues long. The trim removed 5 bases at V and 1 base at J, leaving 11 bases unmatched. The germline V gene encodes CDR1 SEHNR and CDR2 FQNEAQ (reference sequence).

This clone was found a few times. The rearrangement uses TRBV7-2 and TRBJ2-3; 10 bases match TRBD1. This CDR3 region has 15 residues. Germline V lookup: CDR1 SGHTA, CDR2 FQGNSA. Trimming removed 5 bases from V and 3 bases from J; junction bases left unmatched: 5. The CDR3 DNA reads TGTGCCAGCAGCAGACAGGGGGCTGGGACAGATACGCAGTATTTT. As protein: CASSRQGAGTDTQYF.

This clone has only a few counts. The chain uses TRBV29-1 and TRBJ1-2; TRBD1 matches 9 bases. The ends lost 5 bases at V and 2 bases at J; junction bases unmatched: 12. The germline gives CDR1 SQVTM, CDR2 ANQGSEA. The CDR3 sequence is 16 residues long. CDR3 loop: CSVLGQGFPENYGYTF. CDR3 DNA: TGCAGCGTTCTCGGACAGGGGTTCCCTGAGAACTATGGCTACACCTTC.

The sample holds one count of this clone. The chain combines TRBV7-2 with TRBJ2-7, with a possible D match to TRBD2 (6 bases). Trimming took off 8 bases at V and 0 bases at J, with 20 bases between the two ends. Germline V gene data show CDR1 as SGHTA and CDR2 as FQGNSA. The CDR3 extends over 16 amino acids. CDR3 coding DNA: TGTGCCAGCGCCCTCTATGGGGCGGGAAGCTCCTACGAGCAGTACTTC. It codes for CASALYGAGSSYEQYF.

This rearrangement joins TRBV4-2 to TRBJ2-1; TRBD2 matches at 10 bases. CDR1 is LGHNA and CDR2 is YNFKEQ in the germline V gene. The CDR3 consists of 16 residues. V trimming: 4 bases; J trimming: 4 bases; junction bases outside the gene matches: 7. The CDR3: CASSRKGTSDYNEQFF. CDR3 in DNA: TGTGCCAGCAGCCGGAAGGGGACTAGCGATTACAATGAGCAGTTCTTC.

This clone was recorded a few times. J is TRBJ1-1 and V is TRBV7-9; no firm D call. This CDR3 region has 12 residues. V lost 5 bases to trimming and J lost 6 bases, with 10 bases between them. Germline CDR1 SEHNR, CDR2 FQNEAQ (reference sequence). The CDR3 DNA reads TGTGCCAGCAGCCACCCAGTGGCTGAAGCTTTCTTT. Its translation is CASSHPVAEAFF.

The V and J genes are TRBV30 and TRBJ2-1, with D perhaps matching TRBD1 (6 bases). Germline V gives CDR1 GTSNPN, CDR2 SVGIG (reference sequence). The CDR3 is made up of 13 amino acids. The V end was cut by 4 bases, the J end by 2 bases, with 9 bases between. CDR3 DNA: TGTGCCTGGACGACAGGACCCTACAATGAGCAGTTCTTC. Translated, it gives CAWTTGPYNEQFF.

V and J are TRBV29-1 and TRBJ1-5; D might be TRBD1 (6 bases). The CDR3 is 13 residues long. Germline values: CDR1 SQVTM, CDR2 ANQGSEA. V lost 4 bases, J lost 1 base, and 8 bases lay in between. The CDR3 nucleotides read TGCAGCGTTGGGGGGGCGAGCAATCAGCCCCAGCATTTT. This sequence encodes CSVGGASNQPQHF.

The chain employs TRBV15 and TRBJ2-7; 11 positions agree with TRBD1. CDR3 length: 15 amino acids. Unmatched junction bases numbered 2, after V lost 2 bases and J lost 2 bases. Germline CDR1 LNHNV, CDR2 YYDKDF (reference sequence). This CDR3 is CATSRMGQGAYEQYF. The CDR3 DNA reads as TGTGCCACCAGCAGAATGGGACAGGGGGCCTACGAGCAGTACTTC.

The chain carries TRBV7-2 and TRBJ1-1; no firm D call. V lost 5 bases and J lost 1, with 5 bases in between. Germline V CDR1 and CDR2: SGHTA, FQGNSA. The CDR3 totals 12 residues. The CDR3 nucleotides are TGTGCCAGCAGCCATTCGAACACTGAAGCTTTCTTT. Translating it yields CASSHSNTEAFF.

This clone was seen only a few times. CDR3 region: CASNRLALPPGELFF. Written as DNA, the CDR3 is TGTGCCAGCAACCGACTAGCTCTGCCTCCCGGGGAGCTGTTTTTT. V and J are TRBV14 and TRBJ2-2, with 7 bases that match TRBD2. This CDR3 has 15 amino acids. J gave up 6 bases and V 7 bases, and 11 bases lay outside the gene matches. CDR1 and CDR2 (germline): SGHDN, FVKESK.

This clone was seen ten or more times. This chain links TRBV29-1 with TRBJ2-1, with 8 nucleotides matching TRBD2. CDR3 length equals 12 residues. Germline V gene data show CDR1 as SQVTM and CDR2 as ANQGSEA. The ends lost 7 bases at V and 7 bases at J; junction bases unmatched: 6. The CDR3 sequence: CSAHRGGNEQFF. The CDR3 coding sequence is TGCAGCGCCCATCGGGGGGGAAATGAGCAGTTCTTC.

This chain joins TRBV25-1 and TRBJ2-2; tentatively, D is TRBD2 (5 bases). This CDR3 contains 14 residues. Between the trimmed V and J ends, which lost 7 bases and 1 base, there was a span of 10 bases. In germline, CDR1 is MGHDK, CDR2 SYGVNS. This CDR3 is CASTPGENTGELFF. DNA of the CDR3: TGTGCCAGCACCCCCGGGGAGAACACCGGGGAGCTGTTTTTT. The full variable domain, in which reference TRBV25-1 and TRBJ2-2 provide the parts outside the CDR3, is EADIYQTPRYLVIGTGKKITLECSQTMGHDKMYWYQQDPGMELHLIHYSYGVNSTEKGDLSSESTVSRIRTEHFPLTLESARPSHTSQYLCASTPGENTGELFFGEGSRLTVL.

In its sample, this clone was seen a few times. This chain links TRBV28 with TRBJ2-2; D is undetermined. Trimming left V 1 base short and J 4 bases short, with 4 bases between. The CDR3 has 13 residues. Germline V lookup: CDR1 MDHEN, CDR2 SYDVKM. The CDR3 is CASSLFSTGELFF. CDR3 DNA: TGTGCCAGCAGTTTATTCAGCACCGGGGAGCTGTTTTTT.

The chain combines TRBV4-1 with TRBJ2-7; TRBD1 or TRBD2 may be the D gene (6 bases each). The germline V gene has CDR1 MGHRA and CDR2 YSYEKL. V was trimmed by 4 bases and J by 4 bases, leaving 14 bases between them. This CDR3 has 14 residues. The CDR3 region has the DNA TGCGCCAGCAGCCGAGACGGGGGCGTATACGAGCAGTACTTC. Translating it yields CASSRDGGVYEQYF.

The rearrangement joins TRBV6-6 to TRBJ2-1, with D possibly being TRBD1 or TRBD2 (5 bases each). V lost 2 bases, J lost 5 bases, and 13 bases lay in between. This CDR3 region has 15 residues. Germline assignment: CDR1 MNHNY and CDR2 SVGAGI (reference sequence). CDR3 amino acids: CASSYRDANNNEQFF. The CDR3 region has the DNA TGTGCCAGCAGTTACAGGGACGCGAATAACAATGAGCAGTTCTTC.

This chain links TRBV4-3 with TRBJ2-5, with D unclear. The V end was cut by 1 base, the J end by 4 bases, with 7 bases between. Germline CDR1 and CDR2: LGHNA and YSLEER. The CDR3 extends over 13 amino acids. The CDR3 sequence is CASSQGRGETQYF. The CDR3 nucleotides are TGCGCCAGCAGCCAAGGGAGAGGAGAGACCCAGTACTTC.

In this sample, this clone turned up a few times. This rearrangement joins TRBV30 to TRBJ2-5, with TRBD2 matching 7 bases. Germline CDR1 GTSNPN, CDR2 SVGIG (reference sequence). The CDR3 sequence is 16 residues long. J was trimmed by 4 bases and V by 0 bases; bases with no gene match: 11. DNA of the CDR3: TGTGCCTGGAGTGTACATGGGGGAGGGCCCCTAGAGACCCAGTACTTC. Translating it yields CAWSVHGGGPLETQYF. The whole variable domain, filled in from reference TRBV30 and TRBJ2-5, reads SQTIHQWPATLVQPVGSPLSLECTVEGTSNPNLYWYRQAAGRGLQLLFYSVGIGQISSEVPQNLSASRPQDRQFILSSKKLLLSDSGFYLCAWSVHGGGPLETQYFGPGTRLLVL.

This clone was counted only a few times. The J gene is TRBJ2-4, the V gene TRBV27, with D maybe TRBD1 (6 bases). The CDR3 sequence is 13 residues long. The V gene's germline CDR1 is MNHEY and CDR2 SMNVEV (reference sequence). V lost 5 bases and J lost 9, with 14 bases in between. CDR3 loop: CASSPTGMRIQYF. The CDR3 DNA sequence: TGTGCCAGCAGTCCTACAGGGATGCGCATTCAGTACTTC.

This clone has just a few counts. The gene calls are TRBV28 and TRBJ2-5, with TRBD1 matching 8 bases. The CDR3 runs to 13 residues. The V and J ends lost 6 bases and 4 bases, in that order; junction bases with no gene match: 4. The germline V gene has CDR1 MDHEN and CDR2 SYDVKM. The CDR3: CASRQGARETQYF. CDR3 bases: TGTGCCAGCAGGCAGGGGGCGCGAGAGACCCAGTACTTC.

The rearrangement uses TRBV15 and TRBJ2-7; 7 nucleotides agree with TRBD1. CDR1 and CDR2 from the germline V gene are LNHNV and YYDKDF (reference sequence). V trimming: 1 base; J trimming: 2 bases; junction bases outside the gene matches: 5. This CDR3 spans 15 amino acids. DNA of the CDR3: TGTGCCACCAGCAGAGCTGGGGACAGTGCCTACGAGCAGTACTTC. Translated: CATSRAGDSAYEQYF.

The chain joins TRBV9 to TRBJ2-2; no clear D gene. The CDR3 is 12 residues long. Germline V gene lookup returns CDR1 SGDLS and CDR2 YYNGEE. V lost 4 bases and J lost 3, with 4 bases in between. CDR3 protein: CASSPHTGELFF. DNA for the CDR3: TGTGCCAGCAGCCCGCACACCGGGGAGCTGTTTTTT.